Included here is one TCR beta chain sequence, with context. No antigen is known for it. The entry originates in a study of T cells after yellow fever vaccination. Overall study context: SMART-Seq v4 Ultra Low Input prepared libraries from low-cell fractions. Whole-study findings and limits: Weaker, the secondary response had a peak occurring faster, on day 5 versus 15. Most clones from primary vaccination resurfaced after the booster (under 97% CD4, less than 90% CD8).

In germline, CDR1 is ENHRY, CDR2 SYGVKD. The length of the CDR3 is 13 residues. The trim removed 7 bases at V and 7 bases at J, leaving 5 bases unmatched. For TCR, cDNA came from 5'RACE template switching, which added a universal primer site and UMIs. MiXCR, applied by TCRdb to the 5' RACE reads, yields one record per CDR3 protein. Among hundreds of thousands of distinct CDR3 sequences listed, about 19% were seen once. The chain recombines TRBV10-3 with TRBJ2-2; TRBD1 agrees at 8 bases. This specimen consisted of PBMCs, obtained 15 days after the yellow fever booster vaccination. The source of this sequence is a young man who received the YFV17D yellow fever vaccine. The CDR3 region is CAIKPQGDGELFF. The DNA for the CDR3 is TGTGCCATCAAACCACAGGGGGACGGGGAGCTGTTTTTT.